In its sample, the clone carrying this TCR beta chain was seen a few times. This record comes from a study of human T cells and chemical hapten exposure. The overall study: Sensitization applied 2% DPC to about 2 cm by about 2 cm of upper inner arm skin.

The CDR3 contains 15 residues. The ends lost 0 bases at V and 4 bases at J; junction bases unmatched: 2. The germline gives CDR1 SNHLY, CDR2 FYNNEI. The time point denotes: patch test 3, about 24 weeks after DPC sensitization. Documented treatment: therapeutic diphenylcyclopropenone sensitization with weekly scalp DPC. The donor pool consisted of alopecia patients aged 18 to 70 years, considered suitable for DPC. Individual cDNA molecules each carried unique molecular identifiers attached by the library. Via MiXCR, TCRdb re-called the RACE reads, giving one row per CDR3 protein. The sample consists of under 130,000 distinct CDR3 sequences, 30% to 35% of them appearing once.

The sequence was collected from a man aged 35 to 55 with alopecia areata. Some clones in this sample may be carry-over from other donors' samples. The rearrangement joins TRBV2 to TRBJ2-7, with 11 bases aligning to TRBD1. The input for sequencing was whole blood, taken in connection with sensitization to the hapten diphenylcyclopropenone (DPC). The CDR3 here is CASSEAGQGAYEQYF. In DNA, the CDR3 is TGTGCCAGCAGTGAAGCAGGACAGGGGGCTTACGAGCAGTACTTC.